The present TCR beta chain was sequenced within a study of blood T cell repertoires in COVID-19. Study-level background: The origin of the acute and convalescent COVID-19 samples was the United States, Italy and Spain. T cells, B-cell-depleted T cells, or PBMCs supplied cDNA or gDNA.

This clone was counted between two and nine times. Methods used by the authors: From reference gene primer amplification, estimates of nucleated cell counts were derived. Produced via immunoSEQ multiplex PCR; TCRdb's table is partial and in-frame only. The V and J calls and clone size are taken from that table; D and trimming were inferred from the DNA. The table records approximately 170,000 clones, about 81% of them present only once. The clonotype was recovered from a man between 60 and 70 years old with active or convalescent COVID-19. Sequencing was performed on peripheral blood.

The CDR3 is CAISESTLAGGVERNEQFF. Here the CDR3 DNA reads TGTGCCATCAGTGAGTCGACTCTAGCGGGGGGAGTTGAGAGGAATGAGCAGTTCTTC. V is TRBV10-3 and J is TRBJ2-1; 11 nucleotides agree with TRBD2. Trimming took 0 bases from V and 7 from J; bases not matched to a gene: 14. There are 19 residues in the CDR3. Germline V gives CDR1 ENHRY, CDR2 SYGVKD.